The 9 T cell receptor beta chains below all came from one sample that was sequenced in a study of beta chain features in type 1 diabetes. Findings and caveats of the study: Type 1 diabetes patients had TCRB CDR3s that were shorter (moderately but significantly so) in all four CD4+ subsets.

For these receptors, no antigen is known. Investigators reverse transcribed all isolated RNA, so they sequenced expressed TCRB transcripts. Clones were sequenced by immunoSEQ multiplex PCR, and TCRdb holds only the in-frame ones, with some missing. The sample consists of some 290,000 clones, 24% of them appearing once. The source material was naive CD4+ T cells from blood. All receptors derive from a woman aged 25 to 39 with type 1 diabetes.

There are a few counts of this clone. The rearrangement links TRBV4-1 to TRBJ1-5; D is unclear. The CDR3 spans 13 residues. Germline V gene sequence: CDR1 MGHRA, CDR2 YSYEKL. V shed 4 bases and J shed 6 bases, with 10 bases lying between them. Written as DNA, the CDR3 is TGCGCCAGCAGCCGAGTATACCCTCAGCCCCAGCATTTT. It translates to CASSRVYPQPQHF.

There are a few counts of this clone. This chain links TRBV7-2 with TRBJ1-5; 8 bases agree with TRBD1. After removal of 4 bases from V and 7 bases from J, the junction contained 9 bases not matched to a gene. CDR3 length: 15 residues. The germline V gene encodes CDR1 SGHTA and CDR2 FQGNSA. CDR3 DNA: TGTGCCAGCAGCTCCGGACAGGGTGAGGGACAGCCCCAGCATTTT. Translation gives CASSSGQGEGQPQHF.

This clone showed up just once. The gene calls are TRBV11-2 and TRBJ2-5; the D is unclear. The ends were cut back, 3 bases at V and 0 bases at J, with 8 bases in the middle. CDR3 length: 14 residues. Germline V gene sequence: CDR1 SGHAT, CDR2 FQNNGV. CDR3: CASSFQQYQETQYF. CDR3 DNA: TGTGCCAGCAGCTTCCAACAGTACCAAGAGACCCAGTACTTC. Full variable domain (remainder filled in from reference TRBV11-2 and TRBJ2-5): EAGVAQSPRYKIIEKRQSVAFWCNPISGHATLYWYQQILGQGPKLLIQFQNNGVVDDSQLPKDRFSAERLKGVDSTLKIQPAKLEDSAVYLCASSFQQYQETQYFGPGTRLLVL.

This clone was seen a few times. V gene TRBV18 combines with J gene TRBJ2-7, with 9 positions matching TRBD1. This CDR3 has 15 residues. The germline gives CDR1 KGHSH, CDR2 LQKENI. V was pared by 3 bases and J by 3 bases, with 6 bases of the junction left unmatched. The CDR3 protein is CASSPGTGSDYEQYF. The CDR3 DNA reads as TGTGCCAGCTCACCTGGGACAGGGAGTGACTACGAGCAGTACTTC.

J is TRBJ2-1 and V is TRBV29-1; 7 positions agree with TRBD1. The V gene end was trimmed by 6 bases and the J gene end by 8 bases; junction bases not matched to a gene: 7. The V gene's germline CDR1 is SQVTM and CDR2 ANQGSEA. The CDR3 length is 12 residues. CDR3 sequence (DNA): TGCAGCGTGCAGACAGGGCGGGATGAGCAGTTCTTC. Its translation is CSVQTGRDEQFF.

This clone has a handful of counts. The chain has TRBV30 and TRBJ2-1, with D perhaps matching TRBD2 (6 bases). The CDR3 sequence is 13 residues long. Trimming stripped 4 bases from V and 4 bases from J, with 11 bases between. The germline V gene has CDR1 GTSNPN and CDR2 SVGIG (reference sequence). CDR3 bases: TGTGCCTGGACGGGACTCACATACAATGAGCAGTTCTTC. This encodes CAWTGLTYNEQFF.

The rearrangement uses TRBV10-3 and TRBJ2-2; 10 bases line up with TRBD2. The CDR3 sequence is 14 residues long. Germline CDR1 and CDR2: ENHRY and SYGVKD. The ends lost 4 bases at V and 5 bases at J; junction bases unmatched: 1. The CDR3 nucleotides are TGTGCCATCAGTGGGACTAGCGGTACCGGGGAGCTGTTTTTT. Protein product: CAISGTSGTGELFF.

The J gene is TRBJ2-5, the V gene TRBV15; D is unclear. Germline CDR1 and CDR2: LNHNV and YYDKDF (reference sequence). V shed 0 bases and J shed 4 bases, with 9 bases lying between them. The CDR3 is made up of 14 amino acids. CDR3 residues: CATSRDPETETQYF. The CDR3 nucleotides read TGTGCCACCAGCAGAGACCCAGAAACAGAGACCCAGTACTTC.

V gene TRBV4-2 combines with J gene TRBJ1-2; 7 bases map to TRBD1. This CDR3 is built from 15 residues. J gave up 4 bases and V 0 bases, and 5 bases lay outside the gene matches. Germline V gene lookup returns CDR1 LGHNA and CDR2 YNFKEQ. The CDR3 is CASSQERGGSYGYTF. CDR3 nucleotide sequence: TGTGCCAGCAGCCAAGAAAGAGGGGGCAGCTATGGCTACACCTTC.